Listed below are T cell receptor beta chains from one sample, sequenced in a study of T-cell memory formation after mild COVID-19. Via MiXCR, TCRdb re-called the 5' RACE reads, giving one row per CDR3 protein. This sample has some 350,000 distinct CDR3 sequences, with around 15% found just once. Material for sequencing was PBMCs or a T cell subset sorted from them (not recorded which). The receptors shown here come from a young man who had mild COVID-19 (a few samples of this study predate the infection). Cell type and time point are not known. The CDR3 runs from the conserved cysteine through the conserved F or W. D genes are given only for firm matches. The listing skips clone size in some rows; elsewhere it reads once, few, many or a size class.

size: NA; V: TRBV6-1; D: NA; J: TRBJ2-2; CDR3: CASSEPIGGAGELFF; DNA: TGTGCCAGCAGTGAGCCGATCGGGGGCGCCGGGGAGCTGTTTTTT
size: few; V: TRBV24-1; D: NA; J: TRBJ2-3; CDR3: CATSSRPQTATDTQYF; DNA: TGTGCCACGAGCTCCAGACCTCAGACAGCCACAGATACGCAGTATTTT
size: NA; V: TRBV4-3; D: TRBD1; J: TRBJ1-4; CDR3: CASSADRATNEKLFF; DNA: TGCGCCAGCAGCGCAGACAGGGCAACTAATGAAAAACTGTTTTTT
size: few; V: TRBV7-3; D: TRBD1; J: TRBJ1-6; CDR3: CASSNRQGIRYNSPLHF; DNA: TGTGCCAGCAGCAATCGACAGGGGATTCGTTATAATTCACCCCTCCACTTT
size: few; V: TRBV6-5; D: NA; J: TRBJ2-2; CDR3: CASSRGGAGELFF; DNA: TGTGCCAGCAGTAGAGGGGGGGCCGGGGAGCTGTTTTTT
size: NA; V: TRBV5-1; D: NA; J: TRBJ1-2; CDR3: CASSPTRADGYTF; DNA: TGCGCCAGCAGCCCGACCAGAGCTGATGGCTACACCTTC
size: NA; V: TRBV6-2/TRBV6-3; D: NA; J: TRBJ2-3; CDR3: CASSPSIDSTDTQYF; DNA: TGTGCCAGCAGCCCCTCGATAGACAGCACAGATACGCAGTATTTT
size: NA; V: TRBV6-2/TRBV6-3; D: TRBD1; J: TRBJ1-1; CDR3: CATDRGLNTEAFF; DNA: TGTGCCACGGACAGGGGCCTGAACACTGAAGCTTTCTTT
size: NA; V: TRBV4-3; D: TRBD1; J: TRBJ2-7; CDR3: CASSQDRGVGQGAYEQYF; DNA: TGCGCCAGCAGCCAAGATCGTGGGGTGGGACAGGGGGCCTACGAGCAGTACTTC
size: NA; V: TRBV5-1; D: TRBD1; J: TRBJ2-3; CDR3: CASSGTDYTDTQYF; DNA: TGCGCCAGCAGTGGGACAGACTACACAGATACGCAGTATTTT
size: few; V: TRBV5-1; D: NA; J: TRBJ2-2; CDR3: CASSTVEGYGELFF; DNA: TGCGCCAGCAGCACTGTCGAAGGTTACGGGGAGCTGTTTTTT
size: NA; V: TRBV29-1; D: TRBD1; J: TRBJ2-7; CDR3: CSVTGAYEQYF; DNA: TGCAGCGTGACAGGGGCCTACGAGCAGTACTTC
size: NA; V: TRBV29-1; D: TRBD1; J: TRBJ2-5; CDR3: CSATGTAQETQYF; DNA: TGCAGCGCAACCGGGACAGCTCAAGAGACCCAGTACTTC
size: NA; V: TRBV18; D: NA; J: TRBJ1-5; CDR3: CASSLLSGSNQPQHF; DNA: TGTGCCAGCTCACTATTATCCGGGAGCAATCAGCCCCAGCATTTT
size: few; V: TRBV15; D: NA; J: TRBJ1-3; CDR3: CATSRDQSVGHVASGNTIYF; DNA: TGTGCCACCAGCAGAGATCAATCTGTCGGACACGTCGCCTCTGGAAACACCATATATTTT
size: many; V: TRBV27; D: NA; J: TRBJ2-1; CDR3: CASSQQGLYPDEQFF; DNA: TGTGCCAGCAGTCAACAGGGTCTCTACCCCGATGAGCAGTTCTTC
size: few; V: TRBV6-1; D: NA; J: TRBJ2-7; CDR3: CAVRRSYEQYF; DNA: TGTGCCGTGCGGAGGAGTTACGAGCAGTACTTC
size: few; V: TRBV7-6; D: NA; J: TRBJ2-5; CDR3: CASSSGGASSETQYF; DNA: TGTGCCAGCAGCTCAGGGGGGGCTAGCTCGGAGACCCAGTACTTC
size: NA; V: TRBV6-1; D: TRBD1; J: TRBJ1-2; CDR3: CASSEAWTGRVYGYTF; DNA: TGTGCCAGCAGTGAAGCTTGGACAGGGCGGGTCTATGGCTACACCTTC
size: many; V: TRBV6-2/TRBV6-3; D: NA; J: TRBJ2-5; CDR3: CASNAGVETQYF; DNA: TGTGCCAGCAACGCAGGGGTAGAGACCCAGTACTTC
size: few; V: TRBV4-3; D: NA; J: TRBJ1-6; CDR3: CASSQDITQSPLHF; DNA: TGCGCCAGCAGCCAAGATATTACCCAGTCACCCCTCCACTTT
size: many; V: TRBV6-6; D: NA; J: TRBJ1-2; CDR3: CASSYSNGNYGYTF; DNA: TGTGCCAGCAGTTACTCGAACGGGAACTATGGCTACACCTTC
size: NA; V: TRBV2; D: NA; J: TRBJ2-1; CDR3: CASKFIGANEQFF; DNA: TGTGCCAGCAAGTTCATAGGGGCCAATGAGCAGTTCTTC
size: NA; V: TRBV5-1; D: NA; J: TRBJ1-2; CDR3: CAISLDGFGYGYTF; DNA: TGCGCCATCAGCTTGGACGGTTTTGGCTATGGCTACACCTTC
size: NA; V: TRBV20-1; D: NA; J: TRBJ2-7; CDR3: CSARDPGATYEQYF; DNA: TGCAGTGCTAGAGATCCAGGGGCGACCTACGAGCAGTACTTC
size: many; V: TRBV10-3; D: NA; J: TRBJ2-2; CDR3: CAISPRLSGELFF; DNA: TGTGCCATCAGCCCCCGACTCTCCGGGGAGCTGTTTTTT
size: few; V: TRBV5-6; D: NA; J: TRBJ1-2; CDR3: CASSLMGPGGYTF; DNA: TGTGCCAGCAGCTTGATGGGACCCGGGGGCTACACCTTC
size: many; V: TRBV6-2/TRBV6-3; D: TRBD2; J: TRBJ2-2; CDR3: CASRSWRGETGELFF; DNA: TGTGCCAGCAGGAGTTGGCGGGGGGAGACCGGGGAGCTGTTTTTT
size: NA; V: TRBV20-1; D: NA; J: TRBJ2-7; CDR3: CSARARGTYEQYF; DNA: TGCAGTGCTAGGGCCCGAGGGACTTACGAGCAGTACTTC
size: NA; V: TRBV6-4; D: NA; J: TRBJ1-2; CDR3: CASSDQRWGYTF; DNA: TGTGCCAGCAGTGACCAGCGGTGGGGCTACACCTTC
size: NA; V: TRBV7-2; D: NA; J: TRBJ2-1; CDR3: CASSLVGTLNEQFF; DNA: TGTGCCAGCAGCTTAGTTGGGACCCTCAATGAGCAGTTCTTC
size: NA; V: TRBV20-1; D: NA; J: TRBJ2-7; CDR3: CSARANEQYF; DNA: TGCAGTGCTAGAGCTAACGAGCAGTACTTC
size: few; V: TRBV11-1; D: NA; J: TRBJ2-5; CDR3: CASTGMEETQYF; DNA: TGTGCCAGCACGGGGATGGAGGAGACCCAGTACTTC
size: NA; V: TRBV29-1; D: NA; J: TRBJ2-5; CDR3: CSVERLKGETQYF; DNA: TGCAGCGTTGAACGGCTAAAAGGAGAGACCCAGTACTTC
size: few; V: TRBV7-2; D: NA; J: TRBJ2-2; CDR3: CASSSLTGGGELFF; DNA: TGTGCCAGCAGCTCCCTGACAGGAGGCGGGGAGCTGTTTTTT
size: few; V: TRBV20-1; D: TRBD1; J: TRBJ2-7; CDR3: CSARDFYRTGSSYEQYF; DNA: TGCAGTGCTAGAGATTTTTACAGGACAGGGAGCTCCTACGAGCAGTACTTC
size: few; V: TRBV7-2; D: NA; J: TRBJ2-3; CDR3: CASSLGQASTDTQYF; DNA: TGTGCCAGCAGTTTAGGTCAGGCCAGCACAGATACGCAGTATTTT
size: few; V: TRBV6-2/TRBV6-3; D: TRBD1; J: TRBJ2-2; CDR3: CASGDRENSGTGELFF; DNA: TGTGCCAGCGGGGACAGGGAGAATTCGGGCACCGGGGAGCTGTTTTTT
size: many; V: TRBV12-3/TRBV12-4; D: NA; J: TRBJ2-1; CDR3: CASRGLGRFF; DNA: TGTGCCAGCAGGGGCCTCGGACGGTTCTTC
size: many; V: TRBV5-1; D: NA; J: TRBJ1-2; CDR3: CASSLYQGSSPGYTF; DNA: TGCGCCAGCAGCTTGTACCAGGGATCTTCGCCCGGCTACACCTTC
size: NA; V: TRBV5-5; D: NA; J: TRBJ1-5; CDR3: CASSLGGRGQPQHF; DNA: TGTGCCAGCAGCTTGGGGGGACGCGGACAGCCCCAGCATTTT
size: NA; V: TRBV11-2; D: NA; J: TRBJ2-3; CDR3: CASTLVGLRSRFSDTQYF; DNA: TGTGCCAGCACCCTGGTCGGGCTCCGGTCACGGTTTTCAGATACGCAGTATTTT
size: NA; V: TRBV6-2/TRBV6-3; D: NA; J: TRBJ1-2; CDR3: CASSYSTNYGYTF; DNA: TGTGCCAGCAGTTACTCCACTAACTATGGCTACACCTTC
size: few; V: TRBV6-5; D: TRBD1; J: TRBJ2-7; CDR3: CASSLRDRVLEQYF; DNA: TGTGCCAGCAGCCTCCGGGACAGGGTTCTCGAGCAGTACTTC
size: few; V: TRBV7-3; D: NA; J: TRBJ2-3; CDR3: CASSLYASKTDTQYF; DNA: TGTGCCAGCAGCTTATACGCTTCAAAGACAGATACGCAGTATTTT
size: many; V: TRBV27; D: NA; J: TRBJ2-7; CDR3: CASSSRGVGPYEQYF; DNA: TGTGCCAGCAGCTCTCGCGGGGTGGGGCCCTACGAGCAGTACTTC
size: few; V: TRBV28; D: NA; J: TRBJ2-2; CDR3: CASMEGATGELFF; DNA: TGTGCCAGCATGGAGGGGGCAACCGGGGAGCTGTTTTTT
size: NA; V: TRBV11-2; D: NA; J: TRBJ1-1; CDR3: CASSLFRRTEAFF; DNA: TGTGCCAGCAGCTTATTTCGGCGGACTGAAGCTTTCTTT
size: few; V: TRBV5-1; D: NA; J: TRBJ2-7; CDR3: CASSLGHTAYEQYF; DNA: TGCGCCAGCAGCTTGGGACATACCGCCTACGAGCAGTACTTC
size: few; V: TRBV6-6; D: NA; J: TRBJ2-3; CDR3: CASSPGLTSTDTQYF; DNA: TGTGCCAGCAGTCCCGGACTAACTAGCACAGATACGCAGTATTTT
size: few; V: TRBV6-6; D: NA; J: TRBJ2-1; CDR3: CASTPGVYNEQFF; DNA: TGTGCCAGCACCCCCGGGGTTTACAATGAGCAGTTCTTC